This TCR beta chain was recovered during a study of blood T cell repertoires in COVID-19. Study in general: Samples came from the United States, Italy and Spain, spanning acute and convalescent COVID-19.

This CDR3 has 14 residues. The V and J ends lost 7 bases and 0 bases, in that order; junction bases with no gene match: 6. Germline-derived CDR1 and CDR2 are LNHDA and SQIVND (reference sequence). Original processing methods: The assay estimated nucleated cells by amplifying reference gene primers. Libraries were prepared by immunoSEQ multiplex PCR; TCRdb keeps only in-frame clonotypes and omits some of them. D and trimming come from the DNA, and the V and J calls and clone size come from that table. The table lists over 150,000 clones, approximately 85% of them singletons. Sequencing was performed on peripheral blood. The chain combines TRBV19 with TRBJ2-7; 7 positions agree with TRBD1. The TCR originated in a man aged 60 to 75 with COVID-19, enrolled during active disease. DNA for the CDR3: TGTGCCAGTACACCAAGGGACAGCTCCTACGAGCAGTACTTC. It codes for CASTPRDSSYEQYF.